This T cell receptor beta chain was sequenced for a study of glioma-infiltrating T cells after dendritic cell vaccination. Across the whole study: Treatment, given 2003 to 2012, was autologous tumor lysate-pulsed dendritic cell vaccination.

Time point described: after dendritic cell vaccination, including at tumor progression/relapse. Sequencing was performed with immunoSEQ multiplex PCR; in TCRdb, only in-frame clones are kept and a portion is missing. The table has about 64,000 clones, around nine tenths seen once. Germline CDR1 SGHNT, CDR2 YYREEE (reference sequence). The CDR3 spans 14 residues. Trimming at V came to 5 bases and at J to 9 bases, leaving 6 bases not matched to a gene. In the case of this clone: Its antigen is undetermined.

The study, taken as a whole, reports: TCR clonality showed no direct relationship with survival.

This chain links TRBV5-4 with TRBJ2-2, with 11 bases aligning to TRBD2. The sequencing used blood, collected after dendritic cell vaccination. This TCR came from a human donor with glioblastoma. The CDR3 protein is CASRIAGGQRELFF. The CDR3 nucleotides are TGTGCCAGCAGGATAGCGGGAGGGCAGCGGGAGCTGTTTTTT.